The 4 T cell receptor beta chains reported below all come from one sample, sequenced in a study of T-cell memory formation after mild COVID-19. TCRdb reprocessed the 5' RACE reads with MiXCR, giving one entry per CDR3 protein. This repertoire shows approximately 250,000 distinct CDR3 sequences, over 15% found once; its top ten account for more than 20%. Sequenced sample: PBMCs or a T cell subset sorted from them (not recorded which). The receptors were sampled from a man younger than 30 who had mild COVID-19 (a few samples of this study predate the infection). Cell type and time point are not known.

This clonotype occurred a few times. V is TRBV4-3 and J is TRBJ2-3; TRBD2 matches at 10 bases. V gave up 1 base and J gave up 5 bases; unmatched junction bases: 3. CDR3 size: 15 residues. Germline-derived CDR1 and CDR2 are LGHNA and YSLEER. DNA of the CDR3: TGCGCCAGCAGCCAAGGAGCGGGGGGGCAAGATACGCAGTATTTT. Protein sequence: CASSQGAGGQDTQYF.

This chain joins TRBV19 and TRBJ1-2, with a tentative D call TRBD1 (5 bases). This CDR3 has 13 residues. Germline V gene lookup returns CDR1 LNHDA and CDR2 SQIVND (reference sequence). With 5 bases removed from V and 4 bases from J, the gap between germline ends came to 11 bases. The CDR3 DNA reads TGTGCCAGTAGTGTCCAGGGCGGCTATGGCTACACCTTC. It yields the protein CASSVQGGYGYTF. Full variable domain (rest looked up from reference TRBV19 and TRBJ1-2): DGGITQSPKYLFRKEGQNVTLSCEQNLNHDAMYWYRQDPGQGLRLIYYSQIVNDFQKGDIAEGYSVSREKKESFPLTVTSAQKNPTAFYLCASSVQGGYGYTFGSGTRLTVV.

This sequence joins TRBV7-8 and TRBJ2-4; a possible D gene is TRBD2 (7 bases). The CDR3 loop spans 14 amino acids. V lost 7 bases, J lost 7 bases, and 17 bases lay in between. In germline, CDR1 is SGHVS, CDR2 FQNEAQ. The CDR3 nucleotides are TGTGCCAGCACCCCCGTAGGGAGGGGGAACATTCAGTACTTC. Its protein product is CASTPVGRGNIQYF.

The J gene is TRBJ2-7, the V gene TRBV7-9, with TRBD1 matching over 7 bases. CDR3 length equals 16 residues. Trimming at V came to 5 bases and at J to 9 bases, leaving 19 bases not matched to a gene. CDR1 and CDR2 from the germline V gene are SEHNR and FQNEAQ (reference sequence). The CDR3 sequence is CASSGMGQLIYEVQYV. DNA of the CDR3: TGTGCCAGCAGCGGGATGGGACAGCTAATCTACGAGGTGCAGTACGTC.